One and the same sample provided the 30 T cell receptor beta chains below, sequenced in a study of blood T cell repertoires in COVID-19. Sequencing was performed with immunoSEQ multiplex PCR; in TCRdb, only in-frame clones are kept and a portion is missing. The table shows hundreds of thousands of clones, with about four fifths occurring only once. Source material: PBMCs or T cells enriched from blood (not recorded which). The receptors come from a man in his forties who had been exposed to COVID-19.

This clone was counted once. The sample has other DNA sequences that encode this CDR3 too. The gene calls are TRBV9 and TRBJ2-7, with 14 bases identical to TRBD2. The ends lost 3 bases at V and 2 bases at J; junction bases unmatched: 1. The CDR3 extends over 15 amino acids. Germline assignment: CDR1 SGDLS and CDR2 YYNGEE. As DNA, the CDR3 is TGTGCCAGCAGCGGACTAGCGGGAGGGCCCTACGAGCAGTACTTC. Residues: CASSGLAGGPYEQYF.

The chain joins TRBV5-1 to TRBJ2-2; D ambiguous. The V end lost 0 bases, the J end lost 8 bases, and 8 bases lay between the germline ends. The CDR3 loop spans 13 amino acids. The germline V gene has CDR1 SGHRS and CDR2 YFSETQ. CDR3: CASSLGAQGELFF. The CDR3 coding sequence is TGCGCCAGCAGCTTGGGGGCTCAGGGGGAGCTGTTTTTT.

CDR3 nucleotide sequence: TGTGCCAGCAGCTTCCCAGGGCTTAACTATGGCTACACCTTC. Translated: CASSFPGLNYGYTF. The chain has TRBV5-6 and TRBJ1-2; tentative D call: TRBD1 (5 bases). The CDR3 is 14 amino acids. V dropped 2 bases and J dropped 1 base, with 9 bases sitting between them. CDR1 and CDR2 (germline): SGHDT, YYEEEE.

This chain uses TRBV7-6 with TRBJ2-1; 9 positions match TRBD2. The V segment lost 6 bases and the J segment 7 bases; nucleotides outside the gene matches: 19. Germline V gene data show CDR1 as SGHVS and CDR2 as FNYEAQ. The CDR3 runs to 18 residues. As DNA, the CDR3 is TGTGCCAGCAGATCCCAGGCGGGAGTTAGCGGGAGAACAAATGAGCAGTTCTTC. As protein: CASRSQAGVSGRTNEQFF.

The chain has TRBV24-1 and TRBJ1-5; 7 bases are shared with TRBD1. V lost 9 bases and J lost 6; bases outside the gene matches: 7. CDR1 and CDR2 from the germline V gene are KGHDR and SFDVKD. This CDR3 comprises 13 residues. Here the CDR3 reads CATAEGGPQPQHF. CDR3 coding DNA: TGTGCCACCGCCGAAGGGGGCCCTCAGCCCCAGCATTTT.

This clone was recorded at least ten times. The J gene is TRBJ2-7, the V gene TRBV30; TRBD1 matches 7 bases. The V and J ends lost 4 bases and 6 bases, in that order; junction bases with no gene match: 12. Germline values: CDR1 GTSNPN, CDR2 SVGIG (reference sequence). CDR3 length equals 14 residues. This CDR3 reads CAWIRRRTGGEQYF. The CDR3 coding sequence is TGTGCCTGGATCCGGAGACGGACAGGCGGCGAGCAGTACTTC. Together with reference TRBV30 and TRBJ2-7, the CDR3 gives the full variable domain: SQTIHQWPATLVQPVGSPLSLECTVEGTSNPNLYWYRQAAGRGLQLLFYSVGIGQISSEVPQNLSASRPQDRQFILSSKKLLLSDSGFYLCAWIRRRTGGEQYFGPGTRLTVT.

The chain is built from TRBV14 and TRBJ2-5; D possibly corresponds to TRBD2 (6 bases). Germline V gene sequence: CDR1 SGHDN, CDR2 FVKESK. The CDR3 covers 17 residues. Between the trimmed V and J ends, which lost 1 base and 7 bases, there was a span of 22 bases. CDR3 residues: CASSQVGGEIIKRTQYF. DNA of the CDR3: TGTGCCAGCAGCCAAGTCGGAGGGGAGATAATAAAGAGGACCCAGTACTTC.

This clone appeared once. The chain links TRBV5-4 to TRBJ1-1; 7 nucleotides line up with TRBD1. Germline V gene lookup returns CDR1 SGHNT and CDR2 YYREEE (reference sequence). The CDR3 is 12 residues long. V lost 3 bases, J lost 8 bases, and 4 bases stayed unmatched. CDR3 sequence: CASSWDSQEAFF. The CDR3 DNA is TGTGCCAGCAGCTGGGACAGTCAAGAAGCTTTCTTT.

The chain recombines TRBV5-1 with TRBJ2-7; D is unclear. The CDR3 runs to 18 residues. The germline V gene has CDR1 SGHRS and CDR2 YFSETQ. The V end lost 0 bases, the J end lost 3 bases, and 22 bases lay between the germline ends. The CDR3 DNA reads as TGCGCCAGCAGCTTGGTGGGCAGTCGCTCGCTGGGCCACTACGAGCAGTACTTC. As protein: CASSLVGSRSLGHYEQYF. The whole variable domain, filled in from reference TRBV5-1 and TRBJ2-7, reads KAGVTQTPRYLIKTRGQQVTLSCSPISGHRSVSWYQQTPGQGLQFLFEYFSETQRNKGNFPGRFSGRQFSNSRSEMNVSTLELGDSALYLCASSLVGSRSLGHYEQYFGPGTRLTVT.

V usage is TRBV5-5 and J usage is TRBJ2-7, with 10 bases identical to TRBD1. Trimming removed 4 bases from V and 2 bases from J; junction bases left unmatched: 6. This CDR3 contains 15 residues. Germline V gene lookup returns CDR1 SGHKS and CDR2 YYEKEE (reference sequence). The CDR3 bases are TGTGCCAGCAGCCGCCAGGGACAGGGGACCTACGAGCAGTACTTC. Its translation: CASSRQGQGTYEQYF. Drawing the rest from reference TRBV5-5 and TRBJ2-7, the complete variable domain is DAGVTQSPTHLIKTRGQQVTLRCSPISGHKSVSWYQQVLGQGPQFIFQYYEKEERGRGNFPDRFSARQFPNYSSELNVNALLLGDSALYLCASSRQGQGTYEQYFGPGTRLTVT.

V and J are TRBV7-9 and TRBJ2-1; tentatively, D is TRBD1 (6 bases). CDR3 size: 15 residues. Per germline, CDR1 SEHNR and CDR2 FQNEAQ (reference sequence). The V end lost 1 base, the J end lost 2 bases, and 9 bases lay between the germline ends. CDR3 in DNA: TGTGCCAGCAGCTTAGACAGGGACCCCTACAATGAGCAGTTCTTC. This sequence encodes CASSLDRDPYNEQFF.

This clone was counted only a few times. This rearrangement joins TRBV6-5 to TRBJ1-5; no firm D call. The CDR3 consists of 14 residues. Per the germline V gene, CDR1 is MNHEY and CDR2 is SVGAGI. Trimming shortened V by 5 bases and J by 3 bases, and 11 bases separated the two germline ends. In DNA, the CDR3 is TGTGCCAGCAGTAGTGCAGTTAACAATCAGCCCCAGCATTTT. It encodes CASSSAVNNQPQHF.

The chain joins TRBV2 to TRBJ2-7; 9 bases match TRBD1. Looked up from germline, CDR1 is SNHLY and CDR2 is FYNNEI. The CDR3 has 13 amino acids. V was pared by 9 bases and J by 7 bases, with 10 bases of the junction left unmatched. The CDR3 sequence is CASLETGGKEQYF. The CDR3 coding sequence is TGTGCCAGTCTCGAGACAGGGGGGAAAGAGCAGTACTTC. The full variable domain, in which reference TRBV2 and TRBJ2-7 provide the parts outside the CDR3, is EPEVTQTPSHQVTQMGQEVILRCVPISNHLYFYWYRQILGQKVEFLVSFYNNEISEKSEIFDDQFSVERPDGSNFTLKIRSTKLEDSAMYFCASLETGGKEQYFGPGTRLTVT.

This clone was detected only a few times. The chain recombines TRBV5-1 with TRBJ2-7; D is perhaps TRBD1 (8 bases). CDR3 length: 18 residues. V was shortened by 0 bases and J by 4 bases, with 23 bases between the two germline ends. Germline V lookup: CDR1 SGHRS, CDR2 YFSETQ. CDR3 protein: CASSLGFRGDRIPYEQYF. The CDR3 DNA sequence: TGCGCCAGCAGCTTGGGATTTCGGGGGGACAGGATTCCTTACGAGCAGTACTTC. Supplemented by reference TRBV5-1 and TRBJ2-7, the full variable domain reads KAGVTQTPRYLIKTRGQQVTLSCSPISGHRSVSWYQQTPGQGLQFLFEYFSETQRNKGNFPGRFSGRQFSNSRSEMNVSTLELGDSALYLCASSLGFRGDRIPYEQYFGPGTRLTVT.

The chain is built from TRBV11-2 and TRBJ2-1, with TRBD1 matching over 7 bases. The junction had 13 bases not matched to a gene; V was cut back by 3 bases and J by 8 bases. Germline assignment: CDR1 SGHAT and CDR2 FQNNGV. CDR3 length equals 16 residues. The CDR3 sequence: CASSLFGSGGSYEQFF. The DNA of the CDR3 is TGTGCCAGCAGCTTGTTCGGTTCAGGGGGATCATATGAGCAGTTCTTC.

This chain connects TRBV9 to TRBJ2-5; D is uncertain. Trimming removed 3 bases at V and 3 bases at J, with 9 bases between. In germline, CDR1 is SGDLS, CDR2 YYNGEE. The CDR3 totals 13 residues. CDR3 bases: TGTGCCAGCAGCGGAAGTCTAGAAGAGACCCAGTACTTC. Its translation is CASSGSLEETQYF.

The CDR3 bases are TGTGCCAGCAGCTTAGCGGGCAGAGCGGGAGATACGCAGTATTTT. It specifies CASSLAGRAGDTQYF. The gene calls are TRBV7-3 and TRBJ2-3, with D possibly being TRBD2 (6 bases). V shed 2 bases and J shed 5 bases, with 14 bases lying between them. This CDR3 spans 15 amino acids. Per the germline V gene, CDR1 is SGHTA and CDR2 is FQGTGA.

This clone is a singleton in its sample. The V and J genes are TRBV27 and TRBJ2-3; D may be TRBD1 (6 bases). Trimming took 6 bases from V and 11 from J, leaving 18 bases between them. Germline lookup yields CDR1 MNHEY and CDR2 SMNVEV (reference sequence). The CDR3 is made up of 13 amino acids. The CDR3 loop is CASRVFSGAKQYF. DNA for the CDR3: TGTGCCAGCAGAGTATTTTCAGGGGCAAAGCAGTATTTT.

V is TRBV6-5 and J is TRBJ1-5; no definite D call. Germline lookup yields CDR1 MNHEY and CDR2 SVGAGI. Between the trimmed V and J ends, which lost 6 bases and 4 bases, there was a span of 10 bases. The CDR3 covers 13 residues. The CDR3 loop reads CASSTQQNQPQHF. The CDR3, as DNA: TGTGCCAGCAGCACACAGCAAAATCAGCCCCAGCATTTT.

The rearrangement links TRBV29-1 to TRBJ2-7, with D maybe TRBD1 (6 bases). The CDR3 contains 14 residues. The germline V gene encodes CDR1 SQVTM and CDR2 ANQGSEA. Trimming cost V 0 bases and J 8 bases, with 17 bases left between them. In DNA form, the CDR3 reads TGCAGCGTTGAAGAGCCAGGGGCCCTGATCCAGCAGTACTTC. Its protein product is CSVEEPGALIQQYF.

Concerning this clone itself: The sample carries other DNA sequences with the same CDR3. This chain uses TRBV18 with TRBJ1-2; tentative D call: TRBD1 (5 bases). Germline assignment: CDR1 KGHSH and CDR2 LQKENI. The CDR3 has 11 residues. The V end was cut by 5 bases, the J end by 6 bases, with 7 bases between. The CDR3 reads CASSTGDGYTF. The CDR3 coding sequence is TGTGCCAGCTCAACAGGAGATGGCTACACCTTC.

J is TRBJ2-7 and V is TRBV5-1; 16 nucleotides match TRBD2. There are 17 residues in the CDR3. The V segment lost 4 bases and the J segment 2 bases; nucleotides outside the gene matches: 6. Germline V gene sequence: CDR1 SGHRS, CDR2 YFSETQ. CDR3 amino acids: CASSAGTSGRATYEQYF. In DNA form, the CDR3 reads TGCGCCAGCAGCGCAGGGACTAGCGGGAGGGCCACCTACGAGCAGTACTTC.

The chain combines TRBV7-8 with TRBJ2-1; 7 bases are a match to TRBD2. Losses at the gene ends were 1 base for V and 4 bases for J; bases not matched to a gene: 4. The CDR3 length is 15 residues. Germline CDR1 reads SGHVS; CDR2 reads FQNEAQ. The CDR3 loop reads CASSLGQGGYNEQFF. The CDR3 DNA reads as TGTGCCAGCAGCTTAGGGCAGGGAGGGTACAATGAGCAGTTCTTC.

The chain joins TRBV30 to TRBJ2-1; 12 nucleotides line up with TRBD2. J gave up 5 bases and V 3 bases, and 2 bases lay outside the gene matches. The CDR3 runs to 14 residues. CDR1 is GTSNPN and CDR2 is SVGIG in the germline V gene (reference sequence). CDR3 residues: CAWRTSGSNNEQFF. CDR3 nucleotide sequence: TGTGCCTGGAGGACTAGCGGGAGTAACAATGAGCAGTTCTTC.

This clone turned up a few times. The chain couples TRBV12-3 or TRBV12-4 to TRBJ1-1; 7 bases agree with TRBD1. The CDR3 contains 13 residues. With 5 bases clipped from V and 7 bases from J, the junction kept 7 bases outside the gene matches. The CDR3 sequence: CASSTDRVNEAFF. CDR3 bases: TGTGCCAGCAGTACCGACAGGGTAAATGAAGCTTTCTTT.

This chain connects TRBV19 to TRBJ1-2; 9 bases are a match to TRBD1. The CDR3 has 13 amino acids. Germline V gene lookup returns CDR1 LNHDA and CDR2 SQIVND (reference sequence). Trimming removed 8 bases from V and 10 bases from J; junction bases left unmatched: 11. CDR3 nucleotides: TGTGCCAGTCGGGTCCGGGACAGGGAAAACTACACCTTC. Residues: CASRVRDRENYTF.

This chain uses TRBV7-3 with TRBJ2-3; 8 bases are shared with TRBD2. V was clipped by 5 bases and J by 5 bases; unmatched bases: 9. Per germline, CDR1 SGHTA and CDR2 FQGTGA. The CDR3 has 15 residues. CDR3 amino acids: CASSVTSGWGDTQYF. The DNA of the CDR3 is TGTGCCAGCAGCGTCACTAGCGGCTGGGGAGATACGCAGTATTTT.

This clone has just one count. The chain combines TRBV11-3 with TRBJ2-1, with D possibly matching TRBD2 (6 bases). The germline V and J ends were trimmed by 6 bases and 7 bases, with 13 bases remaining between them. The CDR3 loop spans 13 amino acids. The germline gives CDR1 SGHNT, CDR2 YENEEA. In nucleotides, the CDR3 is TGTGCCAGCAGTCCCTTCCGGGGGAATGAGCAGTTCTTC. This gives the protein CASSPFRGNEQFF.

The chain recombines TRBV7-2 with TRBJ2-2, with D maybe TRBD1 (5 bases). There are 15 residues in the CDR3. CDR1 and CDR2 from the germline V gene are SGHTA and FQGNSA. The germline V and J ends were trimmed by 1 base and 4 bases, with 10 bases remaining between them. The CDR3 loop reads CASSLGNRGTGELFF. CDR3 sequence (DNA): TGTGCCAGCAGCTTAGGGAATAGGGGCACCGGGGAGCTGTTTTTT.

The rearrangement joins TRBV14 to TRBJ2-1, with TRBD1 matching 11 bases. CDR1 is SGHDN and CDR2 is FVKESK in the germline V gene. V lost 0 bases and J lost 8; bases outside the gene matches: 9. The CDR3 has 17 amino acids. The CDR3 sequence is CASSQEPTGTGGYEQFF. The CDR3 DNA reads as TGTGCCAGCAGCCAAGAGCCGACCGGGACAGGGGGTTATGAGCAGTTCTTC.